This section outlines one TCR beta chain sequence together with its context. Profiled with immunoSEQ multiplex PCR; TCRdb holds only in-frame clones, not every one. The sample records about 120,000 clones, 88% being singletons. CDR3 length equals 13 residues. The ends were cut back, 4 bases at V and 4 bases at J, with 10 bases in the middle. CDR1 and CDR2 (germline): SEHNR, FQNEAQ (reference sequence). This sample was included in a study of control samples from healthy donors and cancer patients. Sequencing used blood. The origin of this receptor is a woman aged 70 to 79 in good health. The gene calls are TRBV7-9 and TRBJ1-1, with D unresolved. CDR3 sequence reads: CASSSTGITEAFF. The CDR3, as DNA: TGTGCCAGCAGCTCCACGGGGATCACTGAAGCTTTCTTT.